These T cell receptor beta chains were read from a single sample in a study of cytomegalovirus exposure and HLA in healthy donors. Here immunoSEQ multiplex PCR was the method, and the copy in TCRdb shows in-frame clones only, minus some. The sample carries 200,000 to 250,000 clones, 75% to 90% recorded once. The specimen was PBMCs. The receptors derive from a woman aged 40 to 49 in good health and CMV-seronegative. Each CDR3 is given with its conserved first and last residue. The D gene is left open where the match is weak. The size of a clone is reported for some rows only, either as once, few or many, or as a class for expanded clones.

j_call	d_call	clone_size	v_call	cdr3_aa	cdr3_nt
TRBJ1-2	.	few	TRBV2	CASIPARKNGYTF	TGTGCCAGCATCCCCGCCAGGAAGAATGGCTACACCTTC
TRBJ1-3	TRBD1	.	TRBV2	CASSGSGSWTGNRGNTIYF	TGTGCCAGCAGTGGTTCGGGTTCATGGACAGGGAATCGCGGAAACACCATATATTTT
TRBJ1-2	TRBD1	.	TRBV19	CASRTGTGGASGYTF	TGTGCCAGTAGAACCGGGACAGGGGGCGCCTCTGGCTACACCTTC
TRBJ2-7	.	.	TRBV9	CASSVGLAKVEQYF	TGTGCCAGCAGCGTAGGCCTAGCGAAAGTCGAGCAGTACTTC
TRBJ2-4	.	.	TRBV5-4	CASSPDLAGAKNIQYF	TGTGCCAGCAGCCCCGACCTGGCGGGGGCCAAAAACATTCAGTACTTC
TRBJ1-6	.	.	TRBV6-5	CASSPLGRGRSPLHF	TGTGCCAGCAGTCCCCTGGGGAGGGGTAGATCACCCCTCCACTTT
TRBJ2-7	.	.	TRBV15	CATGDLVGYEQYF	TGTGCCACAGGCGACCTAGTTGGGTACGAGCAGTACTTC
TRBJ1-2	.	.	TRBV25-1	CASSEGRGGNYGYTF	TGTGCCAGCAGTGAAGGGAGGGGCGGTAACTATGGCTACACCTTC
TRBJ1-1	.	.	TRBV6-5	CASSFASEAFF	TGTGCCAGCAGTTTTGCGTCTGAAGCTTTCTTT
TRBJ1-1	.	.	TRBV30	CAWSVRGMNTEAFF	TGTGCCTGGAGTGTTAGGGGAATGAACACTGAAGCTTTCTTT
TRBJ2-7	TRBD2	.	TRBV10-3	CAISPGGSYEQYF	TGTGCCATCAGTCCGGGAGGCTCCTACGAGCAGTACTTC
TRBJ2-3	.	.	TRBV29-1	CSVEENIDTQYF	TGCAGCGTTGAGGAGAATATAGATACGCAGTATTTT
TRBJ2-5	.	.	TRBV2	CASSYGVRATQYF	TGTGCCAGCAGTTACGGGGTTCGGGCCACCCAGTACTTC
TRBJ1-1	.	.	TRBV5-1	CASSLASNTEAFF	TGCGCCAGCAGCTTGGCCTCCAACACTGAAGCTTTCTTT
TRBJ1-2	.	.	TRBV2	CASSGPRQVYYGYTF	TGTGCCAGCAGTGGGCCCCGACAGGTCTACTATGGCTACACCTTC
TRBJ2-7	.	.	TRBV18	CASSPKPSYEQYF	TGTGCCAGCTCACCAAAGCCATCCTACGAGCAGTACTTC
TRBJ2-6	TRBD2	.	TRBV28	CASSFQAGHLTGANVLTF	TGTGCCAGCAGTTTTCAAGCGGGGCACCTGACTGGGGCCAACGTCCTGACTTTC
TRBJ2-3	TRBD2	.	TRBV6-1	CASRGLAASTDTQYF	TGTGCCAGCAGGGGACTAGCGGCTAGCACAGATACGCAGTATTTT
TRBJ2-7	TRBD1	few	TRBV6-1	CASSEQGTGAYEQYF	TGTGCCAGCAGTGAACAGGGGACAGGGGCCTACGAGCAGTACTTC
TRBJ2-5	.	.	TRBV7-9	CASSPQQGGYETQYF	TGTGCCAGCAGCCCCCAACAGGGGGGGTATGAGACCCAGTACTTC
TRBJ2-1	TRBD2	.	TRBV19	CASSEISGPSSYNEQFF	TGTGCCAGTAGCGAGATTAGCGGGCCTAGCTCCTACAATGAGCAGTTCTTC
TRBJ1-5	TRBD1	.	TRBV2	CASAPGTDSNQPQHF	TGTGCCAGCGCACCCGGGACAGATAGCAATCAGCCCCAGCATTTT
TRBJ2-3	.	.	TRBV7-3	CASSSTVTDTQYF	TGTGCCAGCAGCTCGACTGTAACAGATACGCAGTATTTT
TRBJ1-1	.	few	TRBV19	CASSINRRFEAFF	TGTGCCAGTAGTATAAACAGGCGATTTGAAGCTTTCTTT
TRBJ2-7	.	.	TRBV2	CASSRYEQYF	TGTGCCAGCAGCCGTTACGAGCAGTACTTC
TRBJ2-7	TRBD1	.	TRBV27	CASSVDSGTGFGEQYF	TGTGCCAGCAGTGTCGACTCCGGGACAGGGTTTGGCGAGCAGTACTTC
TRBJ1-5	TRBD1	.	TRBV6-5	CASSFSGQGSNQPQHF	TGTGCCAGCAGTTTCTCGGGACAGGGAAGCAATCAGCCCCAGCATTTT
TRBJ1-1	.	.	TRBV9	CASSVVSPNTEAFF	TGTGCCAGCAGCGTAGTGAGTCCGAACACTGAAGCTTTCTTT
TRBJ2-1	.	.	TRBV30	CAWSRVAINEQFF	TGTGCCTGGAGCCGCGTAGCGATCAATGAGCAGTTCTTC
TRBJ2-7	TRBD1	.	TRBV10-3	CAISESPGQGGINEQYF	TGTGCCATCAGTGAGTCCCCGGGACAGGGGGGAATAAACGAGCAGTACTTC
TRBJ2-1	TRBD2	once	TRBV5-1	CASSLRTSGHNEQFF	TGCGCCAGCAGCTTGCGGACTAGCGGTCACAATGAGCAGTTCTTC
TRBJ1-2	TRBD1	.	TRBV11-2	CASSSQGARNGYTF	TGTGCCAGCAGCTCGCAGGGGGCGCGAAATGGCTACACCTTC